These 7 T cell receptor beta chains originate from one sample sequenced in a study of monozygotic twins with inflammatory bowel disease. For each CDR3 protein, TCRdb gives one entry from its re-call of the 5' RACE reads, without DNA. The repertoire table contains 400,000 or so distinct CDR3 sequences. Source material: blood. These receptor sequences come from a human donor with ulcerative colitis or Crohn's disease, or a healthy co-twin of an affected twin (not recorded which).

The CDR3: CASSSGQARELFF. The rearrangement links TRBV12-3 or TRBV12-4 to TRBJ2-2; checking the TCRdb D call of TRBD1 is not possible without DNA. The CDR3 length is 13 residues.

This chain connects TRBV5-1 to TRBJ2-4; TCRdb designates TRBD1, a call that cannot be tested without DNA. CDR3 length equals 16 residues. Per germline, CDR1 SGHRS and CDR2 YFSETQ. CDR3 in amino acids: CASSMGDSGTKNIQYF.

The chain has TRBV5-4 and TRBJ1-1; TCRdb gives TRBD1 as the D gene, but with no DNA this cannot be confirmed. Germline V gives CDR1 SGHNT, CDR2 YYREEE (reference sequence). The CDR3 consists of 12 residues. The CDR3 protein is CASSVTGTEAFF.

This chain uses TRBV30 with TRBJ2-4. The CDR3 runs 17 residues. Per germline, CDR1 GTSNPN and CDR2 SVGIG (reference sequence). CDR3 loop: CAWSVRVMLLAKNIQYF.

This CDR3 reads CASSSGPILGTFSGELFF. This chain links TRBV11-2 with TRBJ2-2; TCRdb's D call, TRBD1, is unchecked because there is no DNA. The germline V gene has CDR1 SGHAT and CDR2 FQNNGV. CDR3 size: 18 residues. Variable domain in full (rest from reference TRBV11-2 and TRBJ2-2): EAGVAQSPRYKIIEKRQSVAFWCNPISGHATLYWYQQILGQGPKLLIQFQNNGVVDDSQLPKDRFSAERLKGVDSTLKIQPAKLEDSAVYLCASSSGPILGTFSGELFFGEGSRLTVL.

The CDR3 region is CASSLRLAGGPDQETQYF. The V and J genes are TRBV4-1 and TRBJ2-5; the TRBD2 assignment by TCRdb is unverifiable without DNA. The CDR3 has 18 residues. Germline values: CDR1 MGHRA, CDR2 YSYEKL.

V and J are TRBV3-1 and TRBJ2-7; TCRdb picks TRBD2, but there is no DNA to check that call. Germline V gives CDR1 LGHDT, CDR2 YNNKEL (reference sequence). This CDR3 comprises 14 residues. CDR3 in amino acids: CASSPRTGIYEQYF.